This TCR beta chain was recorded in a study of cytomegalovirus exposure and HLA in healthy donors. The study, taken as a whole, reports: Subsequent analysis showed first-cohort TCR clusters tending to co-occur in about 110 validation repertoires. TCR beta chains numbering 164 were designated cytomegalovirus-associated. Per published reports, the classifier diagnosed cytomegalovirus status with high specificity and sensitivity.

There are 14 residues in the CDR3. The germline V gene encodes CDR1 SQVTM and CDR2 ANQGSEA. This clone showed up just once. The antigen remains undetermined. One end of the junction fails to match germline, which may point to a read error. Libraries were prepared by immunoSEQ multiplex PCR; TCRdb keeps only in-frame clonotypes and omits some of them. The sample carries 130,000 or so clones, about 91% recorded once. This sequence originates from a woman between 18 and 29 years old in good health and CMV-seronegative. The specimen sequenced was PBMCs. This chain uses TRBV29-1 with TRBJ2-3; possibly TRBD1 for D (6 bases). The CDR3: CSVEGQASTDTQCF. CDR3 bases: TGCAGCGTTGAAGGACAGGCAAGCACAGATACGCAGTGTTTT.